This TCR beta chain was sequenced during a study of beta chain features in type 1 diabetes. Whole-study results and caveats: People with Type 1 diabetes carried modestly yet significantly shorter TCRB CDR3s in all four CD4+ subsets.

The CDR3 spans 16 residues. V was pared by 4 bases and J by 0 bases, with 15 bases between. Looked up from germline, CDR1 is SGHRS and CDR2 is YFSETQ. Comment on this clone: The antigen is not known.

Isolated RNA was reverse transcribed in full, so expressed TCRB transcripts were sequenced. Clones were read by immunoSEQ multiplex PCR, and TCRdb kept only the in-frame ones, dropping some. The sample shows around 710,000 clones, 12% of them seen only once. Sequenced input: naive CD4+ T cells from blood. The V gene is TRBV5-1, the J gene TRBJ2-3; TRBD1 is a possible D gene (5 bases). This TCR was recovered from a man aged 25-45 years with type 1 diabetes. CDR3 nucleotides: TGCGCCAGCAGCCTCGACAGTGTCCCTAGCACAGATACGCAGTATTTT. It yields the protein CASSLDSVPSTDTQYF.